Listed below are T cell receptor beta chains from one sample, sequenced in a study of T cells after somatic rescue of genetic block. Repertoires were generated with immunoSEQ multiplex PCR, while TCRdb's copy carries only in-frame clones and drops some. The data contain approximately 100,000 clones, about 90% of them singletons. The sequenced sample consisted of peripheral blood mononuclear cells (PBMCs). The receptors originated from a young woman. Both conserved end residues are part of each CDR3. D genes are given only for firm matches. Clone sizes are given selectively: once, few, many, or a class where the clone is expanded.

V	size	J	D	CDR3	DNA
TRBV27	.	TRBJ2-1	TRBD2	CASSLAGHNEQFF	TGTGCCAGCAGCTTAGCGGGACACAATGAGCAGTTCTTC
TRBV7-9	.	TRBJ2-4	TRBD2	CASSLIAGTSNIQYF	TGTGCCAGCAGCTTGATAGCGGGGACTTCAAACATTCAGTACTTC
TRBV7-8	.	TRBJ1-3	.	CASSLVHKGGAGNTIYF	TGTGCCAGCAGCTTAGTTCATAAGGGTGGAGCGGGAAACACCATATATTTT
TRBV14	.	TRBJ1-1	.	CASSQDRRRAQNTEAFF	TGTGCCAGCAGCCAAGATAGGAGAAGGGCCCAAAACACTGAAGCTTTCTTT
TRBV28	.	TRBJ2-7	.	CASSLFLPAESSYEQYF	TGTGCCAGCAGTTTGTTCCTCCCCGCCGAATCCTCCTACGAGCAGTACTTC
TRBV5-1	.	TRBJ1-1	.	CASSLLSLPNTEAFF	TGCGCCAGCAGCTTGCTCAGCCTACCTAACACTGAAGCTTTCTTT
TRBV7-9	once	TRBJ2-1	.	CASETRPQEDNEQFF	TGTGCCAGCGAAACAAGACCCCAGGAGGACAATGAGCAGTTCTTC
TRBV7-9	.	TRBJ2-1	.	CATDGRSIAPTLGDEQFF	TGTGCCACCGACGGGCGGAGTATAGCGCCTACGCTTGGCGATGAGCAGTTCTTC
TRBV5-1	.	TRBJ1-4	.	CASRRWGGGNEKLFF	TGCGCCAGCAGAAGGTGGGGCGGCGGTAATGAAAAACTGTTTTTT
TRBV2	.	TRBJ2-2	TRBD2	CASSEGARGTGELFF	TGTGCCAGCTCAGAAGGGGCGCGGGGGACCGGGGAGCTGTTTTTT
TRBV5-4	.	TRBJ2-5	TRBD1	CASSHPQGAETQYF	TGTGCCAGCAGCCATCCCCAGGGGGCAGAGACCCAGTACTTC
TRBV2	.	TRBJ2-2	TRBD2	CAILGSSGGTGELFF	TGTGCCATATTAGGGTCTAGCGGGGGCACCGGGGAGCTGTTTTTT
TRBV9	.	TRBJ2-1	TRBD1	CASSARDRGYNEQFF	TGTGCCAGCAGCGCCCGGGACAGGGGGTACAATGAGCAGTTCTTC
TRBV6-1	.	TRBJ2-7	.	CASNPGSRYEQYF	TGTGCCAGCAATCCGGGGTCCCGCTACGAGCAGTACTTC
TRBV11-2	.	TRBJ2-5	.	CASSLAGGWETQYF	TGTGCCAGCAGCTTAGCGGGGGGCTGGGAGACCCAGTACTTC
TRBV4-1	.	TRBJ2-7	.	CASSQDPGRAYEQYF	TGCGCCAGCAGCCAAGACCCGGGGAGAGCCTACGAGCAGTACTTC
TRBV29-1	.	TRBJ2-3	.	CSVEGRTDTQYF	TGCAGCGTTGAGGGTAGAACAGATACGCAGTATTTT
TRBV5-6	.	TRBJ1-2	.	CASRISSGGYTF	TGTGCCAGCAGGATATCTTCCGGGGGCTACACCTTC
TRBV5-5	.	TRBJ1-3	.	CASSFSGNTIYF	TGTGCCAGCAGCTTTAGCGGAAACACCATATATTTT
TRBV28	.	TRBJ1-2	.	CASSFRDRMLYGYTF	TGTGCCAGCAGTTTCCGGGACCGGATGCTGTATGGCTACACCTTC
TRBV10-1	.	TRBJ2-7	TRBD1	CASSERDRYYEQYF	TGCGCCAGCAGTGAACGGGACAGGTACTACGAGCAGTACTTC
TRBV7-9	once	TRBJ2-7	.	CASSLVRDTSYEQYF	TGTGCCAGCAGCTTAGTCCGGGACACCTCCTACGAGCAGTACTTC
TRBV15	.	TRBJ2-7	.	CATSRDHSYEQYF	TGTGCCACCAGCAGGGACCACAGCTACGAGCAGTACTTC
TRBV7-9	.	TRBJ2-3	.	CASSAPDTQYF	TGTGCCAGCAGCGCCCCTGATACGCAGTATTTT
TRBV14	.	TRBJ2-5	.	CASSQAQPKGTQYF	TGTGCCAGCAGCCAAGCACAGCCCAAGGGAACCCAGTACTTC
TRBV7-8	once	TRBJ1-4	TRBD1	CASSSAPGQFNEKLFF	TGTGCCAGCAGCTCTGCCCCGGGACAGTTTAATGAAAAACTGTTTTTT
TRBV27	.	TRBJ2-1	TRBD2	CASSPLGVAGPRGYNEQFF	TGTGCCAGCAGCCCCTTAGGGGTAGCGGGACCCCGGGGATACAATGAGCAGTTCTTC
TRBV28	.	TRBJ1-6	.	CASSGGQGHSPLHF	TGTGCCAGCAGTGGCGGGCAGGGTCACTCACCCCTCCACTTT
TRBV4-3	.	TRBJ2-5	TRBD1	CASSYGQAHQETQYF	TGCGCCAGCAGCTATGGACAGGCCCACCAAGAGACCCAGTACTTC
TRBV15	.	TRBJ2-1	TRBD2	CATSRPQLAGMNNEQFF	TGTGCCACCAGCAGACCCCAACTAGCGGGAATGAACAATGAGCAGTTCTTC
TRBV6-5	.	TRBJ1-1	.	CASSRPRGSEAFF	TGTGCCAGCAGTCGCCCACGGGGGTCTGAAGCTTTCTTT
TRBV2	.	TRBJ2-1	.	CASSFDYNEQFF	TGTGCCAGCAGTTTCGACTACAATGAGCAGTTCTTC
TRBV28	.	TRBJ2-1	.	CASSSPINEQFF	TGTGCCAGCAGTTCTCCCATCAATGAGCAGTTCTTC
TRBV5-1	.	TRBJ2-2	.	CASGEEGTGELFF	TGCGCCAGCGGGGAGGAGGGCACCGGGGAGCTGTTTTTT
TRBV27	.	TRBJ2-1	TRBD2	CASSSRLAMHNEQFF	TGTGCCAGCAGTTCTAGACTAGCGATGCACAATGAGCAGTTCTTC
TRBV10-2	.	TRBJ2-1	TRBD2	CASSVETSGYNEQFF	TGCGCCAGCAGTGTGGAGACTAGCGGGTACAATGAGCAGTTCTTC
TRBV7-2	.	TRBJ2-3	.	CASSLVSDTQYF	TGTGCCAGCAGCTTAGTGTCGGATACGCAGTATTTT
TRBV5-1	.	TRBJ2-5	TRBD2	CASSFSTSEGETQYF	TGCGCCAGCAGCTTTAGTACTAGCGAGGGGGAGACCCAGTACTTC
TRBV18	once	TRBJ2-3	TRBD1	CASSPRQGWLYLWTDTQYF	TGTGCCAGCTCACCCAGACAGGGTTGGCTTTACCTGTGGACAGATACGCAGTATTTT
TRBV7-9	.	TRBJ2-7	.	CALGGAWVSYEQYF	TGTGCCTTGGGTGGGGCCTGGGTCTCCTACGAGCAGTACTTC
TRBV6-5	once	TRBJ2-7	.	CASSYTLGVAYEQYF	TGTGCCAGCAGTTACACCTTGGGGGTGGCGTACGAGCAGTACTTC
TRBV19	.	TRBJ2-1	.	CASSQGYNEQFF	TGTGCCAGTAGCCAGGGGTACAATGAGCAGTTCTTC
TRBV18	once	TRBJ2-5	.	CASRKLMQETQYF	TGTGCCAGCCGAAAGTTAATGCAAGAGACCCAGTACTTC
TRBV4-1	.	TRBJ2-1	TRBD2	CASSQGLGYNEQFF	TGCGCCAGCAGCCAGGGACTAGGATACAATGAGCAGTTCTTC
TRBV14	.	TRBJ2-5	TRBD1	CASSHRGQMREQYF	TGTGCCAGCAGCCACAGGGGGCAAATGAGGGAGCAGTACTTC
TRBV30	few	TRBJ2-3	TRBD1	CAGGRGTGRGDTQYF	TGTGCCGGAGGGAGGGGGACAGGGCGGGGAGATACGCAGTATTTT
TRBV20-1	.	TRBJ2-3	.	CSATRDTQYF	TGCAGTGCTACACGGGATACGCAGTATTTT
TRBV28	.	TRBJ1-5	.	CASSLYGGTNQPQHF	TGTGCCAGCAGTTTATATGGGGGGACTAATCAGCCCCAGCATTTT
TRBV28	.	TRBJ1-4	TRBD1	CASSLGTGGWKLFF	TGTGCCAGCAGTTTAGGGACAGGGGGGTGGAAACTGTTTTTT